This paragraph reports one T cell receptor beta chain. This clonotype has more than one count but fewer than ten. Its antigen target is currently unknown. No base quality values were provided; no much bigger clone lies one nucleotide off. Library creation used 5' RACE. The instrument given in TCRdb is NextSeq 500. Unique molecular identifiers were attached to individual cDNA molecules in the TCR library protocol so that sequencing error and PCR bias could be corrected. Both TCR alpha and beta chains were sequenced, and tight co-correlation was observed between alpha and beta sequence abundances in each sample. The study's processing was this. V gene, J gene and CDR3 annotation of TCR sequences was performed with Decombinator V4. TCRs were defined as expanded if a significant change between any two time points was detected under a Poisson model with p below 0.0001. TCR abundances were normalised to the total number of TCRs sequenced per sample and expressed as counts per million. MAIT TCRs were defined by TRAV1-2 paired with TRAJ12, TRAJ20 or TRAJ33, and iNKT TCRs by TRAV10 paired with TRAJ18. VDJdb, accessed 1 November 2021, was searched for CMV, EBV and SARS-CoV-2 annotated TCRs, excluding TCRs annotated for multiple antigens. The public reads were reprocessed in TCRdb via fastp at Q25 and MiXCR, keeping in-frame beta chains. All rows with the same CDR3 protein become a single entry with the most common DNA and genes. TCRdb's processing, not the authors' own work, is the source of the V and J calls. The sample records 85,000 to 100,000 distinct CDR3 sequences, 16% of which are singletons. The top ten clonotypes cover approximately 5.1% of the sample.

The CDR3 holds 16 amino acids from the cysteine to the phenylalanine. Here the CDR3 DNA is all that survives: 48 bases in frame from base 1. Via the germline V gene, CDR1 is SGHVS and CDR2 FNYEAQ. At the junction V is shortened by 2 bases and J by 1 base; bases outside the gene matches: 5. Set within a cohort of healthcare workers in London, UK, this nested case-control study involved weekly PCR testing of nasopharyngeal swabs along with blood sampling. Healthcare workers were enrolled in the week of the UK lockdown, from 23 to 31 March 2020, and were followed every week for up to about 16 weeks. This entry belongs to a study of early T cells in non-severe SARS-CoV-2 infection (dated by TCRdb to the early 2020s). A note on the overall study: Because TCR sequencing relied on bulk RNA taken from unsorted whole blood, pairing of alpha and beta chains was not possible. The full study reports these points: Matching against VDJdb was skewed toward anti-spike CD8 responses, likely underestimated virus-specific expansions, and missed private and CD4 specificities.

The source of this sequence is an adult who was a healthcare worker with PCR-confirmed SARS-CoV-2 infection or an uninfected control (not recorded which). The material was whole blood, obtained at baseline. Recombination connected TRBV7-6 to TRBJ2-1; TRBD2 lines up with 7 middle nucleotides. The CDR3 protein: CASSLHYSGSYNEQFF. The DNA sequence is TGTGCCAGCAGCTTACACTATAGCGGGTCCTACAATGAGCAGTTCTTC.